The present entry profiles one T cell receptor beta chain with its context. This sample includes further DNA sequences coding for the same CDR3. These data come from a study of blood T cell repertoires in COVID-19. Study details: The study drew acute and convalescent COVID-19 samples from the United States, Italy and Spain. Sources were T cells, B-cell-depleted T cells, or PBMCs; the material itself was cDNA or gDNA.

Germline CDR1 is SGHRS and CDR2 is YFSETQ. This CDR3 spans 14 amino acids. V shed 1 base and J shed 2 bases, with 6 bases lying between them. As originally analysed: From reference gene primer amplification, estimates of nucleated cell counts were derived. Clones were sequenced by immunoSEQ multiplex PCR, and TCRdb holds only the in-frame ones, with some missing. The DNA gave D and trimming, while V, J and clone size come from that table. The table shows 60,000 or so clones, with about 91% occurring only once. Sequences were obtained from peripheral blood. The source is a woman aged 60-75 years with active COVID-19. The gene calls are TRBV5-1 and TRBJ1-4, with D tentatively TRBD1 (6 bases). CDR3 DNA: TGCGCCAGCAGCTTGACAGGGACTAATGAAAAACTGTTTTTT. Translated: CASSLTGTNEKLFF.